A selection of T cell receptor beta chains follows, all from one sample in a study of glioma-infiltrating T cells after dendritic cell vaccination. Method: immunoSEQ multiplex PCR; TCRdb's copy keeps in-frame clones and lacks some. Of 140 or so clones listed, roughly nine tenths are singletons. Specimen: tumor tissue, collected after dendritic cell vaccination. Receptor source: a human donor with glioblastoma. Both conserved end residues are part of each CDR3.

v_call	j_call	cdr3_aa
TRBV5-1	TRBJ1-1	CASRGETEAFF
TRBV6-4	TRBJ2-1	CASSEQGGRNEQFF
TRBV4-1	TRBJ2-2	CASSQDTGTGELFF
TRBV19	TRBJ2-1	CASTRGTTPNEQFF
TRBV27	TRBJ2-3	CASSLSVTTDTQYF
TRBV5-1	TRBJ2-2	CASSTSGGPPTGELFF
TRBV5-1	TRBJ2-1	CASSPSTGQGWGNEQFF
TRBV29-1	TRBJ2-4	CSVDLGQGGVEYF
TRBV7-9	TRBJ1-6	CASSLGSGFYNSPLHF
TRBV7-9	TRBJ2-7	CASRQQGFNEQYF
TRBV27	TRBJ2-7	CASSGQASSYEQYF